This T cell receptor (beta chain) was sequenced in a study of cytomegalovirus exposure and HLA in healthy donors. Whole-study findings and limits: The only immune exposure information that was available was CMV serostatus. 150 or so TCR beta chains were listed as cytomegalovirus-associated. From TCR beta sequences, most subjects' HLA-A and HLA-B alleles were reportedly predicted accurately.

With regard to this clone: Antigen unknown.

The CDR3 has 16 residues. The germline V gene has CDR1 MNHEY and CDR2 SVGAGI. Trimming took 2 bases from V and 1 from J; bases not matched to a gene: 7. Primers for the PCR totalled 60 Vbeta and 13 Jbeta. Here immunoSEQ multiplex PCR was the method, and the copy in TCRdb shows in-frame clones only, minus some. The sample yields roughly 120,000 clones, about two thirds seen once. The J gene is TRBJ1-2, the V gene TRBV6-5, with 7 nucleotides matching TRBD1. Sequencing was performed on PBMCs. This TCR derives from a woman between 70 and 85 years old in good health and CMV-seropositive. The CDR3 sequence is CASSYKLGQYNYGYTF. Here the CDR3 DNA reads TGTGCCAGCAGTTACAAGCTGGGACAGTATAACTATGGCTACACCTTC.